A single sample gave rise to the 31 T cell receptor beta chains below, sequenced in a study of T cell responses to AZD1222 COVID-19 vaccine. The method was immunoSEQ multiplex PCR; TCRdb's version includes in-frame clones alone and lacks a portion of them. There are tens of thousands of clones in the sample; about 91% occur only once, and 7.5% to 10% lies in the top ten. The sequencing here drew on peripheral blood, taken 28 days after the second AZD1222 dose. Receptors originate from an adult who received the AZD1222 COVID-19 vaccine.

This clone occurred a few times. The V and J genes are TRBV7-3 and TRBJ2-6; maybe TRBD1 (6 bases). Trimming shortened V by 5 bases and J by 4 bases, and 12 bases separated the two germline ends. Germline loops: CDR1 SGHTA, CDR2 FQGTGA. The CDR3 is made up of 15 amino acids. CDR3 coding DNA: TGTGCCAGCAGCCCGGACAGTTTAGGGGCCAACGTCCTGACTTTC. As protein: CASSPDSLGANVLTF.

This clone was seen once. Written as DNA, the CDR3 is TGCGCCAGCAGCCAAGTTGGAGGGGCATCGAAGCTGTTTTTT. It specifies CASSQVGGASKLFF. The gene calls are TRBV4-3 and TRBJ2-2, with D maybe TRBD2 (6 bases). CDR3 size: 14 residues. The ends were cut back, 1 base at V and 12 bases at J, with 15 bases in the middle. Germline lookup yields CDR1 LGHNA and CDR2 YSLEER.

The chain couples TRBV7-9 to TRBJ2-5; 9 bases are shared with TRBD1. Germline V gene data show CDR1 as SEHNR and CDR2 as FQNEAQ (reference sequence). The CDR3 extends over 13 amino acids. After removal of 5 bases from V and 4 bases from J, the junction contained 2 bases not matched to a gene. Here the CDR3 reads CASSVDRGETQYF. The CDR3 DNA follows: TGTGCCAGCAGCGTGGACAGGGGAGAGACCCAGTACTTC. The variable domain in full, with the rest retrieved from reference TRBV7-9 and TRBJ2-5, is DTGVSQNPRHKITKRGQNVTFRCDPISEHNRLYWYRQTLGQGPEFLTYFQNEAQLEKSRLLSDRFSAERPKGSFSTLEIQRTEQGDSAMYLCASSVDRGETQYFGPGTRLLVL.

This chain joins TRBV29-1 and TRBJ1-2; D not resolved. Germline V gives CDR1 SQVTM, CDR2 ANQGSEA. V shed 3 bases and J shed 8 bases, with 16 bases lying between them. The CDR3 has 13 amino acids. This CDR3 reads CSVDDPQGGGYTF. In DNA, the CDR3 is TGCAGCGTTGATGACCCACAAGGAGGGGGCTACACCTTC. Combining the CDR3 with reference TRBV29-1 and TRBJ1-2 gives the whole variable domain SAVISQKPSRDICQRGTSLTIQCQVDSQVTMMFWYRQQPGQSLTLIATANQGSEATYESGFVIDKFPISRPNLTFSTLTVSNMSPEDSSIYLCSVDDPQGGGYTFGSGTRLTVV.

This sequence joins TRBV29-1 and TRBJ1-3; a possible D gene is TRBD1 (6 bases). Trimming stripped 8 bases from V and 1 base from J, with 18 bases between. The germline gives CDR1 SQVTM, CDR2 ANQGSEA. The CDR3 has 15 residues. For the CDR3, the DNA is TGCAGCCCCCGACCGAACAGGGTGTCTGGAAACACCATATATTTT. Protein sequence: CSPRPNRVSGNTIYF.

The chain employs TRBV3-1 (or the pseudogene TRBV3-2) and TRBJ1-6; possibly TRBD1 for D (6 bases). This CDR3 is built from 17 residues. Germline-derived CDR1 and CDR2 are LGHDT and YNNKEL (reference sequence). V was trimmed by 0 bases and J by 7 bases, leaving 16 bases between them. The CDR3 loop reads CASSQDRGTRGNSPLHF. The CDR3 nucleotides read TGTGCCAGCAGCCAAGATAGGGGGACCCGGGGAAATTCACCCCTCCACTTT.

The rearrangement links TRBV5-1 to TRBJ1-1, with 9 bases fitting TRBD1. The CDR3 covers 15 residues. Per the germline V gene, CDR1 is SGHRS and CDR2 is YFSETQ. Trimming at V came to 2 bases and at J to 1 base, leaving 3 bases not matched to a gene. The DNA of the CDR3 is TGCGCCAGCAGCTTTTCGGGACAGGGGAACACTGAAGCTTTCTTT. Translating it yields CASSFSGQGNTEAFF.

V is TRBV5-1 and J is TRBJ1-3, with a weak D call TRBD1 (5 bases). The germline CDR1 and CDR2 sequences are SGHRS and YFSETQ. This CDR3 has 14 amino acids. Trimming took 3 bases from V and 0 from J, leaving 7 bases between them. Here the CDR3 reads CASSSGGSGNTIYF. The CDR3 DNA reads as TGCGCCAGCAGCTCTGGGGGCTCTGGAAACACCATATATTTT.

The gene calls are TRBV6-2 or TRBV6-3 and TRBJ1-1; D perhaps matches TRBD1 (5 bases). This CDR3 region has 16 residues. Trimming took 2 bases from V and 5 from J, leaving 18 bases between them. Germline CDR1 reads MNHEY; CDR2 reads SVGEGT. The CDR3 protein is CASSYNTPGGRTEAFF. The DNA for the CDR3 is TGTGCCAGCAGTTACAACACCCCCGGGGGGAGGACTGAAGCTTTCTTT.

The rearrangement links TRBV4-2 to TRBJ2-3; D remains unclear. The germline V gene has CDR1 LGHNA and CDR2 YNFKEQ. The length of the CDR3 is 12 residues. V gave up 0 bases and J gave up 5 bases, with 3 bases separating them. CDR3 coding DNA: TGTGCCAGCAGCCAAGATCGAGATACGCAGTATTTT. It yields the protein CASSQDRDTQYF.

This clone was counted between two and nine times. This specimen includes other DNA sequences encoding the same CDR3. The CDR3 loop is CAWSVRNTEAFF. CDR3 bases: TGTGCCTGGAGTGTCCGGAACACTGAAGCTTTCTTT. The rearrangement joins TRBV30 to TRBJ1-1; D gene ambiguous. V lost 0 bases and J lost 1, with 3 bases in between. The CDR3 runs 12 residues. From germline, CDR1 is GTSNPN and CDR2 SVGIG (reference sequence).

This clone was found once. CDR3 protein: CSVPPGWSTEAFF. For the CDR3, the DNA is TGCAGCGTTCCCCCGGGATGGTCCACTGAAGCTTTCTTT. This sequence joins TRBV29-1 and TRBJ1-1; D call uncertain. There are 13 residues in the CDR3. CDR1 and CDR2 (germline): SQVTM, ANQGSEA. With 5 bases removed from V and 4 bases from J, the gap between germline ends came to 14 bases. The complete variable domain, with remaining parts taken from reference TRBV29-1 and TRBJ1-1, reads SAVISQKPSRDICQRGTSLTIQCQVDSQVTMMFWYRQQPGQSLTLIATANQGSEATYESGFVIDKFPISRPNLTFSTLTVSNMSPEDSSIYLCSVPPGWSTEAFFGQGTRLTVV.

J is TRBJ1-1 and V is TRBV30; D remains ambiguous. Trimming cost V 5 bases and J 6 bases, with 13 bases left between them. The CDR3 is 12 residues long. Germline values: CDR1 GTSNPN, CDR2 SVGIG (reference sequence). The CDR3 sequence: CAWGRVPPEAFF. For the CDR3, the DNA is TGTGCCTGGGGGAGGGTCCCTCCTGAAGCTTTCTTT.

CDR3 residues: CAISESGYYGYTF. The CDR3 bases are TGTGCCATCAGTGAGTCGGGGTACTATGGCTACACCTTC. J is TRBJ1-2 and V is TRBV10-3, with D unclear. Germline V gene lookup returns CDR1 ENHRY and CDR2 SYGVKD. The CDR3 runs to 13 residues. The V and J ends lost 0 bases and 3 bases respectively, with 5 bases between them.

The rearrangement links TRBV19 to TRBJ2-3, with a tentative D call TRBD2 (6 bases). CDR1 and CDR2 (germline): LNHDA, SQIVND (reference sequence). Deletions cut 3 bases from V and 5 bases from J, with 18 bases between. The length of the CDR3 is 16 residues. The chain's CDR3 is CASSISLGGPQDTQYF. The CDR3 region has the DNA TGTGCCAGTAGTATCTCTTTAGGAGGGCCACAAGATACGCAGTATTTT.

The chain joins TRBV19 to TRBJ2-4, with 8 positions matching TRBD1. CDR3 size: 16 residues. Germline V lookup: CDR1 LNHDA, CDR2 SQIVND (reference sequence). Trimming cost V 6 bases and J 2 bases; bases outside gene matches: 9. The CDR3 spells CASRPTGGFSKNIQYF. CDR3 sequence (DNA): TGTGCCAGTAGACCCACAGGGGGTTTTTCCAAAAACATTCAGTACTTC.

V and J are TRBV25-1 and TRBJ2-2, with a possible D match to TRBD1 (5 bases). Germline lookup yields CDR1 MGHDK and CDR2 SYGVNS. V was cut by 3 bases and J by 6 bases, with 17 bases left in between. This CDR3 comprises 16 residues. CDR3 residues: CASSDRGVGVSGELFF. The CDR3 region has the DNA TGTGCCAGCAGTGATCGTGGGGTAGGGGTTTCCGGGGAGCTGTTTTTT.

The CDR3 nucleotides are TGTGCCAGCAGTGAATTGGGGAGTGAGAGCCAAGCTTTCTTT. Its translation is CASSELGSESQAFF. This rearrangement joins TRBV6-1 to TRBJ1-1; D gene uncertain. The CDR3 spans 14 residues. V was trimmed by 2 bases and J by 9 bases, leaving 16 bases between them. Germline CDR1 reads MNHNS; CDR2 reads SASEGT.

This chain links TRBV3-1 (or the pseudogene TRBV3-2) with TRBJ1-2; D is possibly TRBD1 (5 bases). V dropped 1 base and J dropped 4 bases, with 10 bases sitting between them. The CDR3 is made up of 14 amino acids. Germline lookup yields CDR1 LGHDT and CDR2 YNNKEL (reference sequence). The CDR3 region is CASSQGQGPYGYTF. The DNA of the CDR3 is TGTGCCAGCAGCCAAGGGCAGGGCCCCTATGGCTACACCTTC.

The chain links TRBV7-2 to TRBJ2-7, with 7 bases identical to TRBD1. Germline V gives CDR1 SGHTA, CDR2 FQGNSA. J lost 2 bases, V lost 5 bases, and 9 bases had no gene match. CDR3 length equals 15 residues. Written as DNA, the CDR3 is TGTGCCAGCAGCGTCATCCGGGACAGCGCCTACGAGCAGTACTTC. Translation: CASSVIRDSAYEQYF.

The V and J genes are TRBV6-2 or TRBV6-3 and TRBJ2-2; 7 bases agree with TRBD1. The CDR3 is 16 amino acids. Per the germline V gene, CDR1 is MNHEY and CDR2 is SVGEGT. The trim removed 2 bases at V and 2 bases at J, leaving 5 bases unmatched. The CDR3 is CASSYEGTVNTGELFF. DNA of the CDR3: TGTGCCAGCAGTTACGAGGGGACAGTCAACACCGGGGAGCTGTTTTTT.

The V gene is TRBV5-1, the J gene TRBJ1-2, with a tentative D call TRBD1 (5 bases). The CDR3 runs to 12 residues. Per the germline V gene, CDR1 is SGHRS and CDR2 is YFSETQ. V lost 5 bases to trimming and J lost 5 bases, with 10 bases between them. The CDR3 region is CASSSDRYGYTF. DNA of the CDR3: TGCGCCAGCAGTTCCGACAGATATGGCTACACCTTC.

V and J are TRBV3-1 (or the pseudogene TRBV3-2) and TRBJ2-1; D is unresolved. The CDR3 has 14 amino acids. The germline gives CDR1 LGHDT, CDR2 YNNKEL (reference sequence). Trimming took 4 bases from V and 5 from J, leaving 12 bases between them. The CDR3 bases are TGTGCCAGCAGCCCTATGAGGAGCAACAATGAGCAGTTCTTC. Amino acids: CASSPMRSNNEQFF.

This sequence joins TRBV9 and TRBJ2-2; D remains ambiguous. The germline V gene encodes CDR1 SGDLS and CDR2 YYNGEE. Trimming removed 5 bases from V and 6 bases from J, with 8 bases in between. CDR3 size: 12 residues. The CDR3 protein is CASRGWAGELFF. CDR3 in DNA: TGTGCCAGCAGGGGGTGGGCCGGGGAGCTGTTTTTT.

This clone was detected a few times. CDR3 sequence (DNA): TGTGCCAGCAGTCGGGACTACTACAATGAGCAGTTCTTC. It is translated as CASSRDYYNEQFF. This sequence joins TRBV12-3 or TRBV12-4 and TRBJ2-1; TRBD2 matches 7 bases. CDR3 length: 13 amino acids. The V and J ends lost 5 bases and 3 bases, in that order; junction bases with no gene match: 1.

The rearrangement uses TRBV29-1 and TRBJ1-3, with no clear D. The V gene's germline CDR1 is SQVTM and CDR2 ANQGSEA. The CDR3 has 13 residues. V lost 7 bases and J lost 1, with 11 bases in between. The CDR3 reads CSAGAGSGNTIYF. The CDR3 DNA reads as TGCAGCGCCGGAGCGGGGTCTGGAAACACCATATATTTT.

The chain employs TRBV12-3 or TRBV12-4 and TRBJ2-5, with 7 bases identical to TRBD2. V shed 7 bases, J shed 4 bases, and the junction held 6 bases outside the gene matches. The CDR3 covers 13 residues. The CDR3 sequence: CASTRLAGETQYF. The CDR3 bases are TGTGCCAGCACCCGACTAGCCGGAGAGACCCAGTACTTC.

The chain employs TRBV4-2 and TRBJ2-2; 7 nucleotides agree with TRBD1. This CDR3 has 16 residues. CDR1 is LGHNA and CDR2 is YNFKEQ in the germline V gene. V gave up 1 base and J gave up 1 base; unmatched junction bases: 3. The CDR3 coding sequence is TGTGCCAGCAGCCAAGTACAGGGGCTGAACACCGGGGAGCTGTTTTTT. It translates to CASSQVQGLNTGELFF.

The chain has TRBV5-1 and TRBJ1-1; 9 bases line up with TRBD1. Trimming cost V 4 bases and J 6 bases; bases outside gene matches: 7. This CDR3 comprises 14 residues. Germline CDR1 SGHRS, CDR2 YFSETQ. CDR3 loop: CASSKGQGPAEAFF. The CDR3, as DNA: TGCGCCAGCAGCAAAGGACAGGGGCCCGCTGAAGCTTTCTTT.

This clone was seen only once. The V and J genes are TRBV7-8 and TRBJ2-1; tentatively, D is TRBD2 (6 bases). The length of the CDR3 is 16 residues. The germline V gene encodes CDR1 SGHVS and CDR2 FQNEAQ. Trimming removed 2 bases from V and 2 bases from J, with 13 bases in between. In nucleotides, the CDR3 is TGTGCCAGCAGCTTATACGGTCCGGGGGCCTACAATGAGCAGTTCTTC. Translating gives CASSLYGPGAYNEQFF.

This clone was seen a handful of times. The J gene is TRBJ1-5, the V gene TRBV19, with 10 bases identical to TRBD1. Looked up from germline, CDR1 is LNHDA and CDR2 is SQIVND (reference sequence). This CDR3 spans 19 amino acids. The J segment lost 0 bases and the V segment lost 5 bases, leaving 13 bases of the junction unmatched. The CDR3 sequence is CASSDPGTGVVVSNQPQHF. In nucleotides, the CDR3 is TGTGCCAGTAGTGACCCCGGGACAGGGGTCGTTGTTAGCAATCAGCCCCAGCATTTT.